Below, 13 T cell receptor beta chains from the same sample are listed, as sequenced in a study of PD-L1 blockade in urothelial cancer. Time point denoted: pretreatment peripheral blood. TCRdb's table, derived via immunoSEQ multiplex PCR, lists solely in-frame clones and lacks some. This sample yields approximately 47,000 clones, of which about 81% are seen a single time; roughly 1.9% belongs to the top ten. Sample: PBMCs, taken around atezolizumab (anti-PD-L1) treatment. The receptors originated from a middle-aged man with urothelial cancer.

The V gene is TRBV10-3, the J gene TRBJ1-1; tentatively, D is TRBD1 (5 bases). This CDR3 spans 16 amino acids. Trimming took off 10 bases at V and 3 bases at J, with 24 bases between the two ends. Germline V gene lookup returns CDR1 ENHRY and CDR2 SYGVKD. In DNA form, the CDR3 reads TGTGCCACCAACCGGGGGTCCTCTACCCTGGACACTGAAGCTTTCTTT. The encoded protein is CATNRGSSTLDTEAFF.

V is TRBV5-1 and J is TRBJ1-4; D call uncertain. Germline loops: CDR1 SGHRS, CDR2 YFSETQ. The CDR3 is 15 amino acids. V shed 0 bases and J shed 10 bases, with 16 bases lying between them. The CDR3 sequence: CASSLALSSGRKLFF. In nucleotides, the CDR3 is TGCGCCAGCAGCTTGGCTCTATCAAGCGGACGAAAACTGTTTTTT.

This chain joins TRBV2 and TRBJ2-7; weak D call: TRBD2 (6 bases). Per the germline V gene, CDR1 is SNHLY and CDR2 is FYNNEI. V lost 8 bases and J lost 3, with 20 bases in between. The CDR3 consists of 15 residues. DNA for the CDR3: TGTGCCAGCGGGGGACTCGACAGTATATACTACGAGCAGTACTTC. Protein sequence: CASGGLDSIYYEQYF.

The chain links TRBV5-6 to TRBJ2-7; 7 nucleotides match TRBD2. Per germline, CDR1 SGHDT and CDR2 YYEEEE. This CDR3 spans 14 amino acids. V shed 3 bases, J shed 3 bases, and the junction held 6 bases outside the gene matches. CDR3: CASSWGRGIYEQYF. The CDR3 nucleotides read TGTGCCAGCAGCTGGGGGAGGGGTATCTACGAGCAGTACTTC.

This chain connects TRBV10-3 to TRBJ1-5; 8 nucleotides line up with TRBD1. The length of the CDR3 is 14 residues. Per the germline V gene, CDR1 is ENHRY and CDR2 is SYGVKD. After removal of 6 bases from V and 2 bases from J, the junction contained 3 bases not matched to a gene. The DNA of the CDR3 is TGTGCCATCAGAGAGGGACAGGGCAATCAGCCCCAGCATTTT. It specifies CAIREGQGNQPQHF.

CDR3 DNA sequence: TGTGCCAGCAGTTTATTGGCCGGACGAGGGACAGGGGGTCGTAACTATGGCTACACCTTC. This gives the protein CASSLLAGRGTGGRNYGYTF. V gene TRBV28 combines with J gene TRBJ1-2, with 11 bases identical to TRBD1. CDR1 and CDR2 from the germline V gene are MDHEN and SYDVKM. The V and J ends lost 1 base and 1 base, in that order; junction bases with no gene match: 14. CDR3 length: 20 residues.

As DNA, the CDR3 is TGTGCCAGCAGCCGGACTAGCTCGGCGCAGTATTTT. It codes for CASSRTSSAQYF. The V and J genes are TRBV5-6 and TRBJ2-3, with 8 bases aligning to TRBD2. The junction had 5 bases not matched to a gene; V was cut back by 4 bases and J by 10 bases. Germline loops: CDR1 SGHDT, CDR2 YYEEEE. The CDR3 runs 12 residues.

The rearrangement links TRBV5-1 to TRBJ2-1, with a weak D call TRBD2 (6 bases). The germline V and J ends were trimmed by 6 bases and 0 bases, with 13 bases remaining between them. From germline, CDR1 is SGHRS and CDR2 YFSETQ. The CDR3 is 15 amino acids. CDR3 sequence reads: CASTGGGSSYNEQFF. DNA of the CDR3: TGCGCCAGCACCGGTGGGGGGAGCTCCTACAATGAGCAGTTCTTC.

The sample holds a few counts of this clone. V is TRBV19 and J is TRBJ2-2, with 7 bases that match TRBD1. J lost 3 bases, V lost 1 base, and 2 bases had no gene match. Germline V CDR1 and CDR2: LNHDA, SQIVND (reference sequence). This CDR3 is built from 15 residues. CDR3 bases: TGTGCCAGTAGTATAGGACAGGGATACACCGGGGAGCTGTTTTTT. Its translation is CASSIGQGYTGELFF.

This clone appeared once. J is TRBJ1-1 and V is TRBV7-2; D unclear. Trimming stripped 1 base from V and 1 base from J, with 4 bases between. The CDR3 is 13 amino acids. Germline CDR1 reads SGHTA; CDR2 reads FQGNSA. For the CDR3, the DNA is TGTGCCAGCAGCTTAGTGCGGAACACTGAAGCTTTCTTT. Amino acid sequence: CASSLVRNTEAFF.

V is TRBV10-2 and J is TRBJ1-1; D is perhaps TRBD1 (5 bases). CDR3 length: 16 amino acids. Germline CDR1 WSHSY, CDR2 SAAADI. Trimming left V 9 bases short and J 1 base short, with 21 bases between. The CDR3 is CASQAGGGRRNTEAFF. As DNA, the CDR3 is TGCGCCAGTCAGGCCGGGGGGGGACGTCGGAACACTGAAGCTTTCTTT.

This rearrangement joins TRBV7-3 to TRBJ1-2; TRBD1 agrees at 7 bases. V lost 5 bases, J lost 2 bases, and 5 bases stayed unmatched. The germline V gene has CDR1 SGHTA and CDR2 FQGTGA. The CDR3 contains 14 residues. The DNA of the CDR3 is TGTGCCAGCAGCCCTGGACAGGCCAACTATGGCTACACCTTC. Translating it yields CASSPGQANYGYTF.

This chain connects TRBV10-3 to TRBJ2-3; D ambiguous. Trimming took off 8 bases at V and 0 bases at J, with 12 bases between the two ends. Germline lookup yields CDR1 ENHRY and CDR2 SYGVKD. The length of the CDR3 is 14 residues. Written as DNA, the CDR3 is TGTGCCATCTCACCGGGTCTTAGCACAGATACGCAGTATTTT. This translates into CAISPGLSTDTQYF.